This T cell receptor (beta chain) is from a study of CD8+ T cells in alopecia areata. Trimming removed 3 bases from V and 5 bases from J, with 8 bases in between. Germline V gives CDR1 MNHEY, CDR2 SVGAGI. This CDR3 contains 13 residues. This sample's treatment: oral pan-JAK inhibitor, 5-10 mg twice daily. Extracted RNA was reverse transcribed into cDNA, the sequencing template. Only in-frame clones appear in the TCRdb table, and some are missing; sequencing was by immunoSEQ multiplex PCR. The sample holds about 180,000 clones; approximately 55% are singletons and the top ten take more than 10%. This sample comprised CD8+ T cells sorted from blood, obtained at week 24, from a patient treated with tofacitinib. J is TRBJ1-5 and V is TRBV6-5; D not resolved. The TCR originated in a human donor with alopecia areata. The CDR3 sequence is CASSYRQHQPQHF. The CDR3 coding sequence is TGTGCCAGCAGTTATAGGCAGCATCAGCCCCAGCATTTT.